This TCR beta chain derives from a study of T cell repertoires in cytomegalovirus infection. Study-level information: Recently identified HLA-C-restricted and well-studied HLA-B-restricted CMV epitopes were used. Matching HLA type, along with CMV infection, was indicated by public TCR beta signatures.

This clonotype was picked up a small number of times. No antigen is known for it. One entry per CDR3 protein, called by TCRdb with MiXCR from the reads. The sample holds 650,000 to 850,000 distinct CDR3 sequences, 25% to 35% seen once. Study outcomes and limitations: The cumulative frequency of public TCR beta families distinguished individuals who carried CMV together with the relevant HLA.

The receptor was isolated from a human donor in good health (CMV status not recorded). Some clones in this sample may be carry-over from other donors' samples. The starting material was cultured CD8+ T cells from PBMCs, obtained from culture after CMV antigen stimulation.

The CDR3 DNA reads as TGTGCCAGCAGCCAAGGCCCAGGGACAGGGCGCGAGCAGTTCTTC. Translating gives CASSQGPGTGREQFF. The chain couples TRBV13 to TRBJ2-1, with 9 bases lining up with TRBD1. V trimming: 5 bases; J trimming: 10 bases; junction bases outside the gene matches: 12. CDR3 size: 15 residues. Germline CDR1 and CDR2: PRHDT and FYEKMQ (reference sequence).